Many counts were recorded for the clone carrying this T cell receptor (beta chain). The CDR3 totals 13 residues. In germline, CDR1 is SEHNR, CDR2 FQNEAQ (reference sequence). V trimming: 9 bases; J trimming: 4 bases; junction bases outside the gene matches: 4. A library of TCRbeta sequences, prepared with unique molecular identifiers, was generated. TCRdb re-analysed the PCR reads in MiXCR, keeping a single row per CDR3 protein. This sample has 90,000 to 95,000 distinct CDR3 sequences, with more than 9% found just once. The data were obtained in a study of T-cell reconstitution after alpha-beta-depleted transplantation in children.

The chain links TRBV7-9 to TRBJ2-1; the match to TRBD2 covers 9 bases. Source: PBMCs from the stem cell graft donor, taken from the stem cell graft. This receptor was taken from a human donor who donated a stem cell graft to a child with inherited bone marrow failure. The CDR3 protein is CASAGGPYNEQFF. CDR3 in DNA: TGTGCCAGTGCGGGGGGGCCATACAATGAGCAGTTCTTC.